This TCR beta chain is from a study of T cells in localized non-small cell lung cancer. Remarks on this clone: What it binds is not known.

The table came from immunoSEQ multiplex PCR; TCRdb's copy has only in-frame clones and leaves some out. The sample includes approximately 25,000 clones, less than 95% of them seen just once. V shed 2 bases and J shed 0 bases, with 10 bases lying between them. The CDR3 length is 15 residues. Per germline, CDR1 SGHNT and CDR2 YYREEE (reference sequence). Points from the study as a whole: Paired adjacent lung recovered a median approximately 57 of the top 100 tumor clones. Sequencing involved a lone tumor region, leaving heterogeneity possible.

The sequencing used peripheral blood, collected before any cancer treatment. This receptor was identified in a woman aged 35 to 70 with stage I lung adenocarcinoma. This rearrangement joins TRBV5-4 to TRBJ2-3; TRBD1 is a possible D gene (5 bases). The CDR3 region has the DNA TGTGCCAGCAGCTTCATTGACAGTAGCACAGATACGCAGTATTTT. Its protein is CASSFIDSSTDTQYF.